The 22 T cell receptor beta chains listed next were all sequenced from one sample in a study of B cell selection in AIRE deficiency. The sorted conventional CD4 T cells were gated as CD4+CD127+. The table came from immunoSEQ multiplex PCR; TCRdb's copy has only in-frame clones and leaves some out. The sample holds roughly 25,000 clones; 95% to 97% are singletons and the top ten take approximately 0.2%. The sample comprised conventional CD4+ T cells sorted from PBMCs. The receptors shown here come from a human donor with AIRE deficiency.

CDR3: CATSRPQGRAYEQYF. The CDR3 coding sequence is TGTGCCACCAGCAGACCTCAGGGGAGGGCCTACGAGCAGTACTTC. This rearrangement joins TRBV15 to TRBJ2-7; tentatively, D is TRBD2 (7 bases). The CDR3 sequence is 15 residues long. Germline values: CDR1 LNHNV, CDR2 YYDKDF (reference sequence). V gave up 2 bases and J gave up 2 bases, with 13 bases separating them.

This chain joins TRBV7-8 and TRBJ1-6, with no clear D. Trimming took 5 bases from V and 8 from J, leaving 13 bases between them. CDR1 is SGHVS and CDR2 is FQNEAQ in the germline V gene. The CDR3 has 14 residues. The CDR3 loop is CASSPILRDSPLHF. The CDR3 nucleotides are TGTGCCAGCAGCCCTATCCTACGGGATTCACCCCTCCACTTT.

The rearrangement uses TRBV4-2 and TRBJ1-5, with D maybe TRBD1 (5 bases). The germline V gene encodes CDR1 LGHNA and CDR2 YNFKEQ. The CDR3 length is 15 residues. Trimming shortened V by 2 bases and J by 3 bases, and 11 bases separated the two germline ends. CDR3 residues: CASSQQIQDNQPQHF. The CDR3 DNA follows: TGTGCCAGCAGCCAACAAATACAGGACAATCAGCCCCAGCATTTT.

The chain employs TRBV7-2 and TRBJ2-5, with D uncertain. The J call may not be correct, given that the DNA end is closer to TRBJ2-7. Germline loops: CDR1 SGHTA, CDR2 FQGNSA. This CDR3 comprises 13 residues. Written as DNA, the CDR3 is TGTGCCAGCAGCAAGGCCGGAAGTCCCGAGCAGTACTTC. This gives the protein CASSKAGSPEQYF.

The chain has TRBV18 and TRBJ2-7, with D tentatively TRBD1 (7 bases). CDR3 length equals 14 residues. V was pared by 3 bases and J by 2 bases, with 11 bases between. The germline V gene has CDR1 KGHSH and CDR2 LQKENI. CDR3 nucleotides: TGTGCCAGCTCACCTCAGGGGGGCCCCTACGAGCAGTACTTC. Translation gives CASSPQGGPYEQYF.

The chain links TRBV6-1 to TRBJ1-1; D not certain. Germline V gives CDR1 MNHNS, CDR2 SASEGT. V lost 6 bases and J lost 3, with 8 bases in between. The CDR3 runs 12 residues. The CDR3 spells CASRTRDTEAFF. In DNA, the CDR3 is TGTGCCAGCAGAACAAGGGACACTGAAGCTTTCTTT.

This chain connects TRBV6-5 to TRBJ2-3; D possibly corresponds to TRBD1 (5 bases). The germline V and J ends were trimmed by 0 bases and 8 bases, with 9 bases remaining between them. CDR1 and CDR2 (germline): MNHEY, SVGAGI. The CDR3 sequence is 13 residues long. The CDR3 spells CASSYSGPGTQYF. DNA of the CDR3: TGTGCCAGCAGTTACTCGGGGCCTGGTACGCAGTATTTT.

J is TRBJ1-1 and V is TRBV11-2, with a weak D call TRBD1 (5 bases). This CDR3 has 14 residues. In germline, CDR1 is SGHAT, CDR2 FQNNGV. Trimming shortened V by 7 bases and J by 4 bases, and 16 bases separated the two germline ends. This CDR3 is CASTNPGWGTEAFF. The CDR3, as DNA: TGTGCCAGCACCAACCCAGGGTGGGGCACTGAAGCTTTCTTT.

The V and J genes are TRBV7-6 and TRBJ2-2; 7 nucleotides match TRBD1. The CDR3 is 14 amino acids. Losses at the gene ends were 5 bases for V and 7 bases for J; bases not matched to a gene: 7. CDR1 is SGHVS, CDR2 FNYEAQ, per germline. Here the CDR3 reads CASSETGWHGELFF. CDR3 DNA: TGTGCCAGCAGCGAGACAGGGTGGCACGGGGAGCTGTTTTTT.

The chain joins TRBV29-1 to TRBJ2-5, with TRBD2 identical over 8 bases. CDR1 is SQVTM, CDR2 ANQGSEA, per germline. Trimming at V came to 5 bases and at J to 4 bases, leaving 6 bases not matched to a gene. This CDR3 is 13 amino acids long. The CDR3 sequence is CSVPSGLAETQYF. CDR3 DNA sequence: TGCAGCGTTCCCTCCGGACTAGCAGAGACCCAGTACTTC.

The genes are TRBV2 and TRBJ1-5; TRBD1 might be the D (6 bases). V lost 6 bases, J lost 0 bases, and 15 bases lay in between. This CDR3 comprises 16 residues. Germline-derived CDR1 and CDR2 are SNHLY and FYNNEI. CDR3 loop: CASREDRSYSNQPQHF. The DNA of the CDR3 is TGTGCCAGCAGGGAGGACAGATCCTATAGCAATCAGCCCCAGCATTTT.

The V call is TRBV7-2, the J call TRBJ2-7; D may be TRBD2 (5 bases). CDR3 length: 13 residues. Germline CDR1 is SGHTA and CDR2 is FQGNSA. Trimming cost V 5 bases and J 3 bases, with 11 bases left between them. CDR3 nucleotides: TGTGCCAGCAGCCGATTAGAGGGCTACGAGCAGTACTTC. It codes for CASSRLEGYEQYF.

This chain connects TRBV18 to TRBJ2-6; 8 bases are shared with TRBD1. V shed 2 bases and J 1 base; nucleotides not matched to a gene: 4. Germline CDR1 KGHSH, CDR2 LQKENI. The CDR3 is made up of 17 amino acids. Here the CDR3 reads CASSPGTGYSGANVLTF. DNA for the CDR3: TGTGCCAGCTCACCAGGGACAGGTTATTCTGGGGCCAACGTCCTGACTTTC.

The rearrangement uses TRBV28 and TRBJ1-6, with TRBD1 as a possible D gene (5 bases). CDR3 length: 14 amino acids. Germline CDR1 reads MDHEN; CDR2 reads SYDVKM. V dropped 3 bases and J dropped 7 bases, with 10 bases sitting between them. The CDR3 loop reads CASSFGTGNSPLHF. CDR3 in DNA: TGTGCCAGCAGTTTCGGGACCGGCAATTCACCCCTCCACTTT. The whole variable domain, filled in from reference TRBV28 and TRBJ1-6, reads DVKVTQSSRYLVKRTGEKVFLECVQDMDHENMFWYRQDPGLGLRLIYFSYDVKMKEKGDIPEGYSVSREKKERFSLILESASTNQTSMYLCASSFGTGNSPLHFGNGTRLTVT.

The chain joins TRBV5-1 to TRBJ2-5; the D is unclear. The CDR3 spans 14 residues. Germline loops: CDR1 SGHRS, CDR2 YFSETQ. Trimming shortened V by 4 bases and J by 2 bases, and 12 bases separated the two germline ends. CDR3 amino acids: CASSQPDGQETQYF. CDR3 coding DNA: TGCGCCAGCAGCCAACCGGACGGACAAGAGACCCAGTACTTC.

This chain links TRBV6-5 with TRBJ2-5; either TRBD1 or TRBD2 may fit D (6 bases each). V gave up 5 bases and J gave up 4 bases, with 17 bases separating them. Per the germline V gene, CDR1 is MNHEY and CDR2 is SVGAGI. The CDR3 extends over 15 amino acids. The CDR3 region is CASSRGPKGGETQYF. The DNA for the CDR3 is TGTGCCAGCAGTCGGGGGCCCAAGGGGGGAGAGACCCAGTACTTC.

This CDR3 is CASSQEWIAGQETQYF. The CDR3 DNA is TGCGCCAGCAGCCAAGAATGGATTGCTGGGCAAGAGACCCAGTACTTC. The rearrangement links TRBV4-1 to TRBJ2-5; D not certain. The CDR3 contains 16 residues. Germline loops: CDR1 MGHRA, CDR2 YSYEKL. With 0 bases removed from V and 2 bases from J, the gap between germline ends came to 13 bases.

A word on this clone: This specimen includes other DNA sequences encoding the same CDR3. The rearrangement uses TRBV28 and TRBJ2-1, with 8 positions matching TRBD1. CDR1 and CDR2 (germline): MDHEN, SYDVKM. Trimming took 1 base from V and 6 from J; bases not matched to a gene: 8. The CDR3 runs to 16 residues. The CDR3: CASSLSPGQGGNEQFF. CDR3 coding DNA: TGTGCCAGCAGTTTATCCCCAGGACAGGGAGGCAATGAGCAGTTCTTC.

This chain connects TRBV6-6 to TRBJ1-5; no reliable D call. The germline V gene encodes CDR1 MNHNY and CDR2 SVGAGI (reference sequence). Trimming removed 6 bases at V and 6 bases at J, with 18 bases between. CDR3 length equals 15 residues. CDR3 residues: CASSQGGVTSQPQHF. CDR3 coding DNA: TGTGCCAGCAGCCAAGGTGGGGTAACAAGTCAGCCCCAGCATTTT.

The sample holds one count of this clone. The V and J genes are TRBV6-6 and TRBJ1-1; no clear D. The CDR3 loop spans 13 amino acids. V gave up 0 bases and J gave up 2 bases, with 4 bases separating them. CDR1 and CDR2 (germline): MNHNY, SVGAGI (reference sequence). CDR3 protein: CASSYSTNTEAFF. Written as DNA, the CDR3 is TGTGCCAGCAGTTACTCGACTAACACTGAAGCTTTCTTT.

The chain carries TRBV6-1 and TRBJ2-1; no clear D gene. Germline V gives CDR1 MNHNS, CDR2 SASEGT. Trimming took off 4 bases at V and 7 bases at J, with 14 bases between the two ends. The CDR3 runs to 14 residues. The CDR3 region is CASSVRGAPNEQFF. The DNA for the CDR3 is TGTGCCAGCAGTGTACGAGGTGCCCCGAATGAGCAGTTCTTC.

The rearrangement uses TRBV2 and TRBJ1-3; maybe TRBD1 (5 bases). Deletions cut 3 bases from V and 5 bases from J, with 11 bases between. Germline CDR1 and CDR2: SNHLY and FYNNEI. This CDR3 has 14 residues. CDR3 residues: CASSETALRNTIYF. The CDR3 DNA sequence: TGTGCCAGCAGTGAGACAGCCTTGAGAAACACCATATATTTT.